This T cell receptor (beta chain) was sequenced in a study of T cells after yellow fever vaccination. The CDR3 extends over 14 amino acids. Trimming removed 3 bases at V and 2 bases at J, with 13 bases between. Germline loops: CDR1 DFQATT, CDR2 SNEGSKA (reference sequence). From the 5' RACE reads, TCRdb called clonotypes with MiXCR, one entry per CDR3 protein. The sample includes 450,000 to 600,000 distinct CDR3 sequences, 17% of them seen just once. The sequencing used PBMCs, collected roughly 5 days after the first yellow fever vaccination. The rearrangement uses TRBV20-1 and TRBJ2-5, with a tentative D call TRBD1 (6 bases). This clonotype was obtained from a man aged 18 to 29 who received the YFV17D yellow fever vaccine. The CDR3 reads CSASAAGVQETQYF. CDR3 DNA sequence: TGCAGTGCTAGTGCGGCAGGGGTACAAGAGACCCAGTACTTC.